Included here is one T cell receptor (beta chain) sequence, with context. The sample originates from a study of blood T cell repertoires in COVID-19. The CDR3 extends over 12 amino acids. Trimming removed 3 bases from V and 7 bases from J, with 7 bases in between. Germline values: CDR1 SGHAT, CDR2 FQNNGV. The assay was immunoSEQ multiplex PCR, and TCRdb's table has in-frame clones only and misses some. The repertoire holds a few hundred thousand clones, with more than 75% as singletons. This TCR was sampled from a woman aged 45 to 65 who had been exposed to COVID-19. The chain recombines TRBV11-2 with TRBJ2-1; D uncertain. Material for sequencing was PBMCs or T cells enriched from blood (not recorded which). The DNA for the CDR3 is TGTGCCAGCAGCTTTCCTTTAAATGAGCAGTTCTTC. The encoded protein is CASSFPLNEQFF.